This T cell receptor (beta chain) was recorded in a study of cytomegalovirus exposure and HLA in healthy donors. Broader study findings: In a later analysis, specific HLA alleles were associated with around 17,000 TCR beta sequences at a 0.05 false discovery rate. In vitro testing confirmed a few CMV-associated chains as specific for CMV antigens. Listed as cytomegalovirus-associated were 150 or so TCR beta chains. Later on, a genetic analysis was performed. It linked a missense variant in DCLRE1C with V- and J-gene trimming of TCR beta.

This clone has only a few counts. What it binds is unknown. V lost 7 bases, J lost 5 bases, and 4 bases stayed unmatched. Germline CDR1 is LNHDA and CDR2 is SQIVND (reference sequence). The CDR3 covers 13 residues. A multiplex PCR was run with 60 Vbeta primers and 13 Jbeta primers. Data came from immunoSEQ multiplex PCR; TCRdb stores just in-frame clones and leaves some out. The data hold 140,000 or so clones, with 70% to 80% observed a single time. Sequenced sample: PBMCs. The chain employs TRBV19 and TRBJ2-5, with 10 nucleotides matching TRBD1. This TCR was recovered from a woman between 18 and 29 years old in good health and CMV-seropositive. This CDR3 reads CASTPGQGETQYF. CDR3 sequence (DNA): TGTGCCAGTACCCCGGGACAGGGGGAGACCCAGTACTTC.